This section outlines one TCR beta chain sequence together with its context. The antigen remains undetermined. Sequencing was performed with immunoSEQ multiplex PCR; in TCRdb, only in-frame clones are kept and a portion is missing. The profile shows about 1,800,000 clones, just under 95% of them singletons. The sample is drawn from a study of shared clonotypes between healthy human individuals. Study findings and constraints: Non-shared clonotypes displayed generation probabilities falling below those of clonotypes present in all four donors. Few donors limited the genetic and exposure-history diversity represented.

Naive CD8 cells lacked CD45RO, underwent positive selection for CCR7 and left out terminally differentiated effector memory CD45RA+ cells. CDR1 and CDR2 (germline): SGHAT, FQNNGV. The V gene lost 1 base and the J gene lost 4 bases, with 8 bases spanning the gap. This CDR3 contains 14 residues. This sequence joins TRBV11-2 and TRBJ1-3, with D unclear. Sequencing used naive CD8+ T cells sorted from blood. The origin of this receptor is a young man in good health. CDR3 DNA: TGTGCCAGCAGCTTAGGGGTGCCCGGAAACACCATATATTTT. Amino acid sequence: CASSLGVPGNTIYF.